This TCR beta chain emerged from a study of T cells in narcolepsy. Across the study: Enrolled donors included narcolepsy type 1 or type 2 patients and healthy controls. Study-wide results and caveats: Autoreactive HCRT-specific and TRIB2-specific clonotypes were marked in same-patient CSF-versus-blood CD4+ comparisons.

This clone has a single count. As yet, its antigen is unknown. Germline assignment: CDR1 SNHLY and CDR2 FYNNEI. This CDR3 is 14 amino acids long. Trimming cost V 6 bases and J 0 bases, with 12 bases left between them. The repertoire was sequenced with immunoSEQ multiplex PCR; TCRdb's copy has only in-frame clones and lacks some. The table records 34,000 or so clones, roughly 80% of them present only once. This chain connects TRBV2 to TRBJ2-7; D is unclear. Sequencing used memory (CD45RA-) CD4+ T cells from blood. This TCR came from a human donor in good health. The CDR3, as DNA: TGTGCCAGCAGCGTGGACCCCAGCTCCTACGAGCAGTACTTC. Its translation: CASSVDPSSYEQYF.